The 14 T cell receptor beta chains given below trace back to one sample, sequenced in a study of blood T cell repertoires in COVID-19. Sequencing used immunoSEQ multiplex PCR; TCRdb keeps in-frame clones, though not all of them. Of 70,000 to 90,000 clones in the sample, under 85% were seen once. Material for sequencing was peripheral blood. Receptors were obtained from a man between 65 and 79 years old with acute or convalescent COVID-19.

This sequence joins TRBV5-8 and TRBJ2-5; 8 bases align to TRBD1. Germline-derived CDR1 and CDR2 are SGHTS and YDEGEE. With V trimmed by 0 bases and J by 5 bases, 6 bases remained unmatched. The CDR3 runs to 15 residues. CDR3 bases: TGTGCCAGCAGCTTGGGACAGGGGCAGGAGGAGACCCAGTACTTC. Protein sequence: CASSLGQGQEETQYF.

The rearrangement links TRBV10-3 to TRBJ2-1, with 13 bases lining up with TRBD2. J lost 10 bases, V lost 0 bases, and 3 bases had no gene match. CDR1 is ENHRY and CDR2 is SYGVKD in the germline V gene. This CDR3 is built from 15 residues. CDR3 sequence (DNA): TGTGCCATCAGTGAGTCACTAGCGGGAGGGAAGGAGCAGTTCTTC. Its translation: CAISESLAGGKEQFF.

This clone was seen just once. The chain links TRBV2 to TRBJ2-2; D may be TRBD2 (5 bases). This CDR3 contains 14 residues. Germline V gene lookup returns CDR1 SNHLY and CDR2 FYNNEI. V lost 6 bases and J 2 bases, leaving 10 bases between the germline ends. Written as DNA, the CDR3 is TGTGCCAGCAGCAAGGGAGCTAACACCGGGGAGCTGTTTTTT. It encodes CASSKGANTGELFF.

This chain uses TRBV6-5 with TRBJ1-1; the match to TRBD1 covers 8 bases. The CDR3 extends over 15 amino acids. J lost 0 bases, V lost 0 bases, and 0 bases had no gene match. CDR1 and CDR2 (germline): MNHEY, SVGAGI. In nucleotides, the CDR3 is TGTGCCAGCAGTTACTCCAGGGGGCTGAACACTGAAGCTTTCTTT. Residues: CASSYSRGLNTEAFF.

The chain couples TRBV28 to TRBJ2-5; maybe TRBD1 (6 bases). Germline lookup yields CDR1 MDHEN and CDR2 SYDVKM. The CDR3 spans 16 residues. Deletions cut 4 bases from V and 1 base from J, with 16 bases between. Here the CDR3 reads CASSSPRQASQETQYF. In DNA form, the CDR3 reads TGTGCCAGCAGTTCTCCCCGACAGGCCTCCCAAGAGACCCAGTACTTC. Full variable domain (rest looked up from reference TRBV28 and TRBJ2-5): DVKVTQSSRYLVKRTGEKVFLECVQDMDHENMFWYRQDPGLGLRLIYFSYDVKMKEKGDIPEGYSVSREKKERFSLILESASTNQTSMYLCASSSPRQASQETQYFGPGTRLLVL.

The chain employs TRBV9 and TRBJ1-3, with TRBD1 matching 9 bases. The CDR3 runs to 14 residues. V dropped 3 bases and J dropped 2; count of bases not matched to a gene: 0. Germline loops: CDR1 SGDLS, CDR2 YYNGEE. CDR3 protein: CASSGTGAGNTIYF. The CDR3 DNA sequence: TGTGCCAGCAGCGGGACAGGGGCTGGAAACACCATATATTTT.

V is TRBV5-1 and J is TRBJ2-6; TRBD1 is a possible D gene (6 bases). Germline CDR1 is SGHRS and CDR2 is YFSETQ. The CDR3 contains 15 residues. V lost 2 bases and J lost 2, with 8 bases in between. The CDR3 DNA reads as TGCGCCAGCAGCTTCCAGGGGACTGGGGCCAACGTCCTGACTTTC. As protein: CASSFQGTGANVLTF.

The chain recombines TRBV27 with TRBJ1-5; TRBD1 might be the D (6 bases). The V end was cut by 7 bases, the J end by 7 bases, with 11 bases between. The CDR3 is made up of 12 amino acids. The germline V gene has CDR1 MNHEY and CDR2 SMNVEV (reference sequence). Here the CDR3 DNA reads TGTGCCAGCACATCGGGGGGCCAGCCCCAGCATTTT. Its translation is CASTSGGQPQHF.

As regards this clone: Other DNA sequences within the sample encode an identical CDR3. The chain joins TRBV20-1 to TRBJ1-1; D gene ambiguous. The CDR3 is 11 residues long. V was pared by 6 bases and J by 3 bases, with 8 bases between. CDR1 is DFQATT, CDR2 SNEGSKA, per germline (reference sequence). The CDR3 region has the DNA TGCAGTGCATCCGGGGACACTGAAGCTTTCTTT. It specifies CSASGDTEAFF.

In its sample, this clone was seen a few times. V gene TRBV15 combines with J gene TRBJ1-4, with D perhaps TRBD1 (6 bases). Germline V gives CDR1 LNHNV, CDR2 YYDKDF (reference sequence). The CDR3 runs 15 residues. Trimming took 8 bases from V and 0 from J, leaving 13 bases between them. CDR3: CATARTVATNEKLFF. CDR3 DNA: TGTGCCACCGCCAGGACAGTTGCAACTAATGAAAAACTGTTTTTT.

The chain has TRBV5-6 and TRBJ2-1, with 11 bases identical to TRBD1. The CDR3 is 18 residues long. Germline V lookup: CDR1 SGHDT, CDR2 YYEEEE. Germline trimming cut 0 bases from V and 4 bases from J; bases unmatched to any gene: 9. The CDR3 loop is CASSLDRRTGGAYNEQFF. Here the CDR3 DNA reads TGTGCCAGCAGCTTGGATCGGAGGACAGGGGGCGCATACAATGAGCAGTTCTTC.

The chain carries TRBV7-6 and TRBJ2-1, with D perhaps matching TRBD2 (6 bases). This CDR3 contains 15 residues. Trimming removed 1 base from V and 4 bases from J, with 11 bases in between. Germline V CDR1 and CDR2: SGHVS, FNYEAQ. The CDR3: CASSLEGTAYNEQFF. The DNA for the CDR3 is TGTGCCAGCAGCTTAGAAGGGACTGCTTACAATGAGCAGTTCTTC.

The V and J genes are TRBV13 and TRBJ2-2, with 7 bases lining up with TRBD1. Germline loops: CDR1 PRHDT, CDR2 FYEKMQ (reference sequence). Unmatched junction bases numbered 11, after V lost 8 bases and J lost 5 bases. The CDR3 has 15 amino acids. The CDR3 sequence: CASGQTGPMTGELFF. CDR3 nucleotide sequence: TGTGCCAGCGGCCAGACAGGGCCTATGACCGGGGAGCTGTTTTTT.

The rearrangement uses TRBV6-5 and TRBJ2-2, with a weak D call TRBD1 (5 bases). The V gene lost 4 bases and the J gene lost 0 bases, with 9 bases spanning the gap. This CDR3 has 15 residues. The germline V gene has CDR1 MNHEY and CDR2 SVGAGI. CDR3 loop: CASSFRGANTGELFF. The CDR3 region has the DNA TGTGCCAGCAGTTTTAGGGGTGCGAACACCGGGGAGCTGTTTTTT.